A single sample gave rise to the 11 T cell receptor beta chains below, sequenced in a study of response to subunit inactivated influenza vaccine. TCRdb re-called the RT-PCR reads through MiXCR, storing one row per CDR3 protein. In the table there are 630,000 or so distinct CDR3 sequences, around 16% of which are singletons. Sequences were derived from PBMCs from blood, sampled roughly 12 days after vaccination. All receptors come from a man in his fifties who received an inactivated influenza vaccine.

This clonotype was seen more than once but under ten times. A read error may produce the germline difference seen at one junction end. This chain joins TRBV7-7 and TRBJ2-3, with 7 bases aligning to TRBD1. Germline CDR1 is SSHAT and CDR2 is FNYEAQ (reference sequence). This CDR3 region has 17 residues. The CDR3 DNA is TGTGCTAGCAGCGAATCGACAGGGTTCGACTTCACAGATACGCAGTATTTT. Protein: CASSESTGFDFTDTQYF.

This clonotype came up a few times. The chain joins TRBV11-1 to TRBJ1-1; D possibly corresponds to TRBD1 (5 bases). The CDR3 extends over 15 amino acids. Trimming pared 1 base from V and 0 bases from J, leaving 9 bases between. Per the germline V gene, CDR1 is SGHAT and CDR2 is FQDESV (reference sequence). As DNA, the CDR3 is TGTGCCAGCAGCTTAGGGGGCGCGTTGAACACTGAAGCTTTCTTT. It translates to CASSLGGALNTEAFF.

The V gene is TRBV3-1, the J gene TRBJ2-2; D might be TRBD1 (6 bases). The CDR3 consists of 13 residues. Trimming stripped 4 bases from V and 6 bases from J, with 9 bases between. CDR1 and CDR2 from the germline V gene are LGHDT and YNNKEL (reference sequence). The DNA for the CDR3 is TGTGCCAGCAGCCTTGGGACATCCGGGGAGCTGTTTTTT. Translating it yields CASSLGTSGELFF.

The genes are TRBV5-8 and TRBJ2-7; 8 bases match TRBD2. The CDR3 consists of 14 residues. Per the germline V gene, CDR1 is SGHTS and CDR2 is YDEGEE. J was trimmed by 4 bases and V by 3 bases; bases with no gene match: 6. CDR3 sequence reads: CASSSGLGIYEQYF. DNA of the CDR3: TGTGCCAGCAGCTCGGGACTAGGGATATACGAGCAGTACTTC.

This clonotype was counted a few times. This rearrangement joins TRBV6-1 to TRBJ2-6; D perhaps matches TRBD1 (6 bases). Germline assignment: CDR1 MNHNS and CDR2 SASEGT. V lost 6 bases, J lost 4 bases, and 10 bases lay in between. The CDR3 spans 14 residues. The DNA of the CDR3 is TGTGCCAGCAGACAGGGTTACGGGGCCAACGTCCTGACTTTC. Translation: CASRQGYGANVLTF.

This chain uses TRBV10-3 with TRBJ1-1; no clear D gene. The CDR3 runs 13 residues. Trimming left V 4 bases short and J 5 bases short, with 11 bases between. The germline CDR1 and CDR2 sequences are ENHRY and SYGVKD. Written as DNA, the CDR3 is TGTGCCATCAGTGTTGGGGTGGGTACTGAAGCTTTCTTT. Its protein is CAISVGVGTEAFF.

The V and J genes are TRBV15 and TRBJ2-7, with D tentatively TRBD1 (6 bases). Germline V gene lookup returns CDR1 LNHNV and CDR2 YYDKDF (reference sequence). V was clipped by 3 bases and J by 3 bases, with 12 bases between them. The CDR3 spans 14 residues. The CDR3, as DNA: TGTGCCACCAGCAGGAAGGGACAATACTACGAGCAGTACTTC. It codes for CATSRKGQYYEQYF. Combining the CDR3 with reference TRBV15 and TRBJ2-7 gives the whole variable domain DAMVIQNPRYQVTQFGKPVTLSCSQTLNHNVMYWYQQKSSQAPKLLFHYYDKDFNNEADTPDNFQSRRPNTSFCFLDIRSPGLGDTAMYLCATSRKGQYYEQYFGPGTRLTVT.

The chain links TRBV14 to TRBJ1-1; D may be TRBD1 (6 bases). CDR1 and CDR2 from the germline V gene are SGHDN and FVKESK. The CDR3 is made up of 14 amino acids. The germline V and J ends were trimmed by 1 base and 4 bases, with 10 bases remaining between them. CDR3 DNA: TGTGCCAGCAGCCAAGTGGGGGCGAGCACTGAAGCTTTCTTT. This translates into CASSQVGASTEAFF.

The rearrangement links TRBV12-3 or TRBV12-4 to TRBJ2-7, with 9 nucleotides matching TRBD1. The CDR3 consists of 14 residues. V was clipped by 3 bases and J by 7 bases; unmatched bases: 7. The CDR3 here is CASSLGQGLKEQYF. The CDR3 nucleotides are TGTGCCAGCAGTTTGGGACAGGGACTTAAGGAGCAGTACTTC.

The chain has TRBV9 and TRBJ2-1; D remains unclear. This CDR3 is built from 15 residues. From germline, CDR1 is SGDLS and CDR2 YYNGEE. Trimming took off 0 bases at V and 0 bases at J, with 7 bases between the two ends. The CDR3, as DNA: TGTGCCAGCAGCGTAGACCCCCTCTCCTACAATGAGCAGTTCTTC. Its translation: CASSVDPLSYNEQFF. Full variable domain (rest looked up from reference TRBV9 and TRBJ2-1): DSGVTQTPKHLITATGQRVTLRCSPRSGDLSVYWYQQSLDQGLQFLIQYYNGEERAKGNILERFSAQQFPDLHSELNLSSLELGDSALYFCASSVDPLSYNEQFFGPGTRLTVL.

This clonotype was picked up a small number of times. CDR3 in DNA: TGTGCCAGCTTCGTGGGGGAAGAGACCCAGTACTTC. It specifies CASFVGEETQYF. The V gene is TRBV12-3 or TRBV12-4, the J gene TRBJ2-5; D is tentatively TRBD1 or TRBD2 (5 bases each). This CDR3 region has 12 residues. Between the trimmed V and J ends, which lost 8 bases and 3 bases, there was a span of 10 bases.